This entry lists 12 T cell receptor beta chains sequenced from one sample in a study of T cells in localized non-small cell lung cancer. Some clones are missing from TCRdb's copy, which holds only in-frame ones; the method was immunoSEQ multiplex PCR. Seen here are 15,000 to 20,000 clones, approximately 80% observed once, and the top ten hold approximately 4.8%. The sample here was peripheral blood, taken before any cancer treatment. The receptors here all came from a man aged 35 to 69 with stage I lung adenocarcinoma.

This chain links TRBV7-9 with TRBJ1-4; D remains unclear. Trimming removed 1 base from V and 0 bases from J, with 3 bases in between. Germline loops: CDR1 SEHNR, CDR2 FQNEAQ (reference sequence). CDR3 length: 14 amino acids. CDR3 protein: CASSLGSTNEKLFF. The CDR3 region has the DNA TGTGCCAGCAGCTTAGGGTCAACTAATGAAAAACTGTTTTTT.

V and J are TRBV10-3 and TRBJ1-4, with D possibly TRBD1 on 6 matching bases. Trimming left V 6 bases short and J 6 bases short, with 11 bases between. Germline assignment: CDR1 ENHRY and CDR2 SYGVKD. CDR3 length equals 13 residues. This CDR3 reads CAIRSGTYEKLFF. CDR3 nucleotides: TGTGCCATCAGGTCCGGGACATATGAAAAACTGTTTTTT.

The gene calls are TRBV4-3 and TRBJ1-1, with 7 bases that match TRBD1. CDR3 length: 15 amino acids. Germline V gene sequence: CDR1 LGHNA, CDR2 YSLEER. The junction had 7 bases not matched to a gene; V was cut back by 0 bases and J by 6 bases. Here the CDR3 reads CASSQEKGAGAEAFF. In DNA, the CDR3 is TGCGCCAGCAGCCAAGAAAAGGGGGCAGGGGCTGAAGCTTTCTTT.

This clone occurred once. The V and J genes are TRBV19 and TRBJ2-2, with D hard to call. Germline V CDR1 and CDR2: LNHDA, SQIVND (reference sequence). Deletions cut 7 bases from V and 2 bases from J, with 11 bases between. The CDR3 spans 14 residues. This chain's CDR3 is CASNNGDNTGELFF. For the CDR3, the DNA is TGTGCCAGTAATAACGGAGACAACACCGGGGAGCTGTTTTTT.

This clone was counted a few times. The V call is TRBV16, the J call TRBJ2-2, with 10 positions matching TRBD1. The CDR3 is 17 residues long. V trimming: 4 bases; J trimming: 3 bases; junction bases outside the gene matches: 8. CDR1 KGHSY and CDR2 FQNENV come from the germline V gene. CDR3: CASSPIPGQGHTGELFF. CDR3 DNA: TGTGCCAGCAGCCCGATACCGGGACAGGGGCACACCGGGGAGCTGTTTTTT. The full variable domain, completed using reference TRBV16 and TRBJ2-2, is GEEVAQTPKHLVRGEGQKAKLYCAPIKGHSYVFWYQQVLKNEFKFLISFQNENVFDETGMPKERFSAKCLPNSPCSLEIQATKLEDSAVYFCASSPIPGQGHTGELFFGEGSRLTVL.

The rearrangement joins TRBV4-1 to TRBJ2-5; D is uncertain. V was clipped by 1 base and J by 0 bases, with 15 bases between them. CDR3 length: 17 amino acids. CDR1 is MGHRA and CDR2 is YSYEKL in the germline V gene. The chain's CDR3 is CASSQGPGTPNQETQYF. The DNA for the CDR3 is TGCGCCAGCAGCCAAGGTCCCGGAACACCCAACCAAGAGACCCAGTACTTC.

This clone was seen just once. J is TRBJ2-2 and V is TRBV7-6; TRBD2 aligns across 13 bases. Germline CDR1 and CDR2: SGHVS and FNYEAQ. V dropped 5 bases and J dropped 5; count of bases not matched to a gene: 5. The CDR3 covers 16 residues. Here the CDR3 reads CASSLGTSGDTGELFF. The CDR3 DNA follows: TGTGCCAGCAGCCTCGGGACTAGCGGGGATACCGGGGAGCTGTTTTTT.

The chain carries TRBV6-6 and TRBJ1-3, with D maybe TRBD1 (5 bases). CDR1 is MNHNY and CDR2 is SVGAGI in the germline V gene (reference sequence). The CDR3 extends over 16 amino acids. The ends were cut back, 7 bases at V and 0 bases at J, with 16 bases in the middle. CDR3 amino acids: CASIGARDYSGNTIYF. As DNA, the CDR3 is TGTGCCAGCATCGGGGCCAGAGACTACTCTGGAAACACCATATATTTT.

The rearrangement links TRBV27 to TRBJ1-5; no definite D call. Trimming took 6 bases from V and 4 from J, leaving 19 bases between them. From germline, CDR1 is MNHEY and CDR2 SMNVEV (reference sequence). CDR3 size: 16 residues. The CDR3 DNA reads TGTGCCAGCAGCCCATCGTCAGGTGAAAGGAATCAGCCCCAGCATTTT. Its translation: CASSPSSGERNQPQHF.

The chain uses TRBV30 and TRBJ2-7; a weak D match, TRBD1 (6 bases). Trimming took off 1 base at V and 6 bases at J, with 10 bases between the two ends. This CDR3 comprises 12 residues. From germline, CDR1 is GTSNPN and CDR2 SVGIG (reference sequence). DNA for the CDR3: TGTGCCTGGAGTGATACAGGGATCGAGCAGTACTTC. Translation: CAWSDTGIEQYF.

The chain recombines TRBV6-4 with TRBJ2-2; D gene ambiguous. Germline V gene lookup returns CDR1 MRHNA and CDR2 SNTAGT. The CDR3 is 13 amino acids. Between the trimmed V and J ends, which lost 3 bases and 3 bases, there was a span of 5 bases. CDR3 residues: CASSEDYTGELFF. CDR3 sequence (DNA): TGTGCCAGCAGTGAGGATTACACCGGGGAGCTGTTTTTT.

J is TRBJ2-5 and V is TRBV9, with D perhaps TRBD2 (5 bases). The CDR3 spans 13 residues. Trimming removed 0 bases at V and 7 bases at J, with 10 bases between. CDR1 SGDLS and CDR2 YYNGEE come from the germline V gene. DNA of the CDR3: TGTGCCAGCAGCGTAGATGGGAGCTCGACCCAGTACTTC. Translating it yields CASSVDGSSTQYF.